The 22 T cell receptor beta chains presented below share a single source sample, sequenced in a study of shared clonotypes between healthy human individuals. Libraries were prepared by immunoSEQ multiplex PCR; TCRdb keeps only in-frame clonotypes and omits some of them. The sample includes about 660,000 clones, about 74% of them seen just once. The sample comprised memory CD4+ T cells sorted from blood. Subset described: CD45RA-negative fraction. The source is a woman younger than 45 in good health.

This clone was seen at least ten times. Distinct nucleotide sequences in the sample also encode this CDR3. The gene calls are TRBV29-1 and TRBJ2-2; D unresolved. Germline assignment: CDR1 SQVTM and CDR2 ANQGSEA. Between the trimmed V and J ends, which lost 3 bases and 4 bases, there was a span of 6 bases. The CDR3 runs to 12 residues. This CDR3 is CSVERTTGELFF. The CDR3 DNA follows: TGCAGCGTTGAGAGGACCACCGGGGAGCTGTTTTTT.

The chain links TRBV15 to TRBJ2-4; no firm D call. Trimming removed 8 bases at V and 8 bases at J, with 13 bases between. The V gene's germline CDR1 is LNHNV and CDR2 YYDKDF (reference sequence). CDR3 size: 12 residues. CDR3 amino acids: CATSQDGDIQYF. The CDR3 DNA follows: TGTGCCACCTCCCAGGATGGAGACATTCAGTACTTC.

The CDR3 region is CSVDPRGQGNTIYF. In DNA, the CDR3 is TGCAGCGTTGATCCCAGGGGGCAAGGAAACACCATATATTTT. The J gene is TRBJ1-3, the V gene TRBV29-1; TRBD1 matches at 8 bases. The CDR3 sequence is 14 residues long. In germline, CDR1 is SQVTM, CDR2 ANQGSEA. Unmatched junction bases numbered 5, after V lost 3 bases and J lost 4 bases.

The CDR3 coding sequence is TGTGCCAGCAGCTCGGGACAGGGGTGGACTAGCGGTTTCGATGAGCAGTTCTTC. This gives the protein CASSSGQGWTSGFDEQFF. The chain couples TRBV11-2 to TRBJ2-1; D is perhaps TRBD1 or TRBD2 (10 bases each). Germline CDR1 SGHAT, CDR2 FQNNGV. The CDR3 length is 18 residues. V gave up 4 bases and J gave up 8 bases, with 27 bases separating them.

This clone was seen once. The chain joins TRBV6-5 to TRBJ2-1; TRBD1 aligns across 12 bases. The trim removed 7 bases at V and 9 bases at J, leaving 7 bases unmatched. This CDR3 comprises 14 residues. The germline V gene has CDR1 MNHEY and CDR2 SVGAGI. CDR3 loop: CASNTGTGGGEQFF. For the CDR3, the DNA is TGTGCCAGCAATACCGGGACAGGGGGCGGTGAGCAGTTCTTC.

This clone has only a few counts. The chain carries TRBV7-9 and TRBJ1-2; a possible D gene is TRBD1 (6 bases). This CDR3 is built from 13 residues. Germline CDR1 is SEHNR and CDR2 is FQNEAQ (reference sequence). V lost 4 bases and J 4 bases, leaving 10 bases between the germline ends. For the CDR3, the DNA is TGTGCCAGCAGCTCGGACAGACTCTATGGCTACACCTTC. This encodes CASSSDRLYGYTF.

This chain joins TRBV4-1 and TRBJ2-1; 7 bases align to TRBD2. Germline lookup yields CDR1 MGHRA and CDR2 YSYEKL. After removal of 4 bases from V and 3 bases from J, the junction contained 9 bases not matched to a gene. The CDR3 is made up of 16 amino acids. The DNA of the CDR3 is TGCGCCAGCAGCCCTTTACCCGGGAGGAACTACAATGAGCAGTTCTTC. The encoded protein is CASSPLPGRNYNEQFF.

Written as DNA, the CDR3 is TGTGCCAGCAGCCCTGCCGCCTACAATGAGCAGTTCTTC. This codes for CASSPAAYNEQFF. The chain combines TRBV7-2 with TRBJ2-1; D gene unclear. The germline V and J ends were trimmed by 5 bases and 2 bases, with 7 bases remaining between them. This CDR3 region has 13 residues. The V gene's germline CDR1 is SGHTA and CDR2 FQGNSA.

The count of this clone is one. V is TRBV14 and J is TRBJ2-6; D unclear. Trimming removed 5 bases from V and 4 bases from J, with 9 bases in between. Germline CDR1 SGHDN, CDR2 FVKESK. The CDR3 loop spans 14 amino acids. In DNA form, the CDR3 reads TGTGCCAGCAGCAGGAGTCCCGGGGCCAACGTCCTGACTTTC. This encodes CASSRSPGANVLTF.

The J gene is TRBJ2-1, the V gene TRBV7-9, with TRBD2 identical over 13 bases. V trimming: 8 bases; J trimming: 8 bases; junction bases outside the gene matches: 9. The CDR3 loop spans 15 amino acids. Per germline, CDR1 SEHNR and CDR2 FQNEAQ (reference sequence). CDR3 region: CASSLVGLAGDEQFF. The DNA for the CDR3 is TGTGCCAGCTCCTTAGTCGGACTAGCGGGAGATGAGCAGTTCTTC.

The CDR3, as DNA: TGTGCCAGCAGCCCTCAGGGGGCGGGAGGAACAGATACGCAGTATTTT. It codes for CASSPQGAGGTDTQYF. The chain links TRBV28 to TRBJ2-3, with D possibly called TRBD1 or TRBD2 (8 bases each). Germline V gives CDR1 MDHEN, CDR2 SYDVKM. The CDR3 runs to 16 residues. V dropped 6 bases and J dropped 3 bases, with 19 bases sitting between them.

The V call is TRBV18, the J call TRBJ1-1, with a possible D match to TRBD1 (6 bases). Trimming cost V 1 base and J 0 bases, with 12 bases left between them. This CDR3 has 16 amino acids. Germline V gives CDR1 KGHSH, CDR2 LQKENI. The CDR3 DNA is TGTGCCAGCTCACCACGACAGGTTGGGGTGAACACTGAAGCTTTCTTT. Protein sequence: CASSPRQVGVNTEAFF.

The chain recombines TRBV6-6 with TRBJ2-7; 8 positions match TRBD1. This CDR3 is 15 amino acids long. Per the germline V gene, CDR1 is MNHNY and CDR2 is SVGAGI (reference sequence). V lost 0 bases, J lost 4 bases, and 5 bases stayed unmatched. Here the CDR3 reads CASSYSWTGLYEQYF. CDR3 in DNA: TGTGCCAGCAGTTACTCGTGGACAGGGTTGTACGAGCAGTACTTC.

As regards this clone: At one boundary the junction diverges from the germline segment, which might be a read error. V gene TRBV28 combines with J gene TRBJ1-2; TRBD1 might be the D (5 bases). In germline, CDR1 is MDHEN, CDR2 SYDVKM. CDR3 size: 15 residues. This CDR3 is CASSVGDSGGRRRYF. The CDR3 coding sequence is TGTGCCAGCAGTGTAGGGGATTCAGGTGGTCGTAGGCGCTACTTC.

The CDR3 sequence: CASSLGTSGRLTYEQYF. CDR3 nucleotides: TGTGCCAGCAGCTTGGGGACTAGCGGGAGACTCACCTACGAGCAGTACTTC. This chain connects TRBV5-4 to TRBJ2-7; 13 bases line up with TRBD2. The CDR3 is made up of 17 amino acids. The V gene end was trimmed by 0 bases and the J gene end by 2 bases; junction bases not matched to a gene: 5. CDR1 SGHNT and CDR2 YYREEE come from the germline V gene (reference sequence).

This clone was detected only a few times. V usage is TRBV5-1 and J usage is TRBJ2-1, with a tentative D call TRBD2 (5 bases). Per germline, CDR1 SGHRS and CDR2 YFSETQ. The CDR3 is made up of 14 amino acids. Between the trimmed V and J ends, which lost 0 bases and 8 bases, there was a span of 12 bases. The CDR3 reads CASSLADYFHEQFF. In DNA form, the CDR3 reads TGCGCCAGCAGCTTGGCCGACTATTTCCATGAGCAGTTCTTC.

The rearrangement joins TRBV7-3 to TRBJ1-1; D unresolved. V lost 3 bases and J 8 bases, leaving 10 bases between the germline ends. CDR1 is SGHTA, CDR2 FQGTGA, per germline. The CDR3 contains 12 residues. The CDR3 coding sequence is TGTGCCAGCAGCTTGGACGGCGGGGAAGCTTTCTTT. Amino acid sequence: CASSLDGGEAFF.

The rearrangement joins TRBV15 to TRBJ2-7; TRBD2 matches at 10 bases. Germline V gives CDR1 LNHNV, CDR2 YYDKDF (reference sequence). With 1 base clipped from V and 5 bases from J, the junction kept 8 bases outside the gene matches. CDR3 length: 16 residues. For the CDR3, the DNA is TGTGCCACCAGCAGAGCACCAGCGGGAGGGCTCCACGAGCAGTACTTC. Its translation is CATSRAPAGGLHEQYF.

This chain joins TRBV2 and TRBJ1-5; D unclear. CDR3 length: 15 amino acids. Per the germline V gene, CDR1 is SNHLY and CDR2 is FYNNEI. With 0 bases removed from V and 0 bases from J, the gap between germline ends came to 6 bases. The CDR3 reads CASSEAGDSNQPQHF. The CDR3 DNA sequence: TGTGCCAGCAGTGAAGCGGGAGATAGCAATCAGCCCCAGCATTTT.

The rearrangement joins TRBV11-2 to TRBJ2-7; 9 bases align to TRBD2. The CDR3 has 14 amino acids. V lost 4 bases to trimming and J lost 4 bases; unmatched junction nucleotides: 5. Germline V gene sequence: CDR1 SGHAT, CDR2 FQNNGV. CDR3 region: CASSSWREGYEQYF. In DNA form, the CDR3 reads TGTGCCAGCAGCTCGTGGCGGGAGGGGTACGAGCAGTACTTC.

The gene calls are TRBV19 and TRBJ2-6; weak D call: TRBD1 (6 bases). Per the germline V gene, CDR1 is LNHDA and CDR2 is SQIVND (reference sequence). The V end lost 7 bases, the J end lost 0 bases, and 10 bases lay between the germline ends. CDR3 length: 15 residues. The CDR3 reads CASNGGSSGANVLTF. In DNA, the CDR3 is TGTGCCAGTAATGGGGGCAGCTCTGGGGCCAACGTCCTGACTTTC.

This sequence joins TRBV2 and TRBJ2-7; D is unclear. Germline assignment: CDR1 SNHLY and CDR2 FYNNEI. Trimming pared 7 bases from V and 0 bases from J, leaving 13 bases between. This CDR3 spans 14 amino acids. CDR3 DNA: TGTGCCAGCAAGCCGGACGGATTCTCCTACGAGCAGTACTTC. It is translated as CASKPDGFSYEQYF.